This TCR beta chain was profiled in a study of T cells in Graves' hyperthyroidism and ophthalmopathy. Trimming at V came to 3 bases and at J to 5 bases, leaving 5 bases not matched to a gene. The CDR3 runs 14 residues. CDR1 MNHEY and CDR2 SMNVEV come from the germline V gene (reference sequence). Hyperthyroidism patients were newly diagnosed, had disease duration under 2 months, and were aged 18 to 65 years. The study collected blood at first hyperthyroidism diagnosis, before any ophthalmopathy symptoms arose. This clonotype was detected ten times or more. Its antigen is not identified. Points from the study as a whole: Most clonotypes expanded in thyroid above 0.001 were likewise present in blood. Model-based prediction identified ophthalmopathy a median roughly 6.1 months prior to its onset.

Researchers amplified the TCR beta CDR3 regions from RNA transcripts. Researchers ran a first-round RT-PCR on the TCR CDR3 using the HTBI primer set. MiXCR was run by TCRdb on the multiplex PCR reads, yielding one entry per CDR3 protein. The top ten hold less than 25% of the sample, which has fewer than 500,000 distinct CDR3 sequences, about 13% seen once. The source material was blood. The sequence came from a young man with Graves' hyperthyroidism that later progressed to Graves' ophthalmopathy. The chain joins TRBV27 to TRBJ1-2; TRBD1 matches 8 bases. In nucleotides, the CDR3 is TGTGCCAGCAGTTTGTCCAGGGGGCTGTATGGCTACACCTTC. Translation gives CASSLSRGLYGYTF.